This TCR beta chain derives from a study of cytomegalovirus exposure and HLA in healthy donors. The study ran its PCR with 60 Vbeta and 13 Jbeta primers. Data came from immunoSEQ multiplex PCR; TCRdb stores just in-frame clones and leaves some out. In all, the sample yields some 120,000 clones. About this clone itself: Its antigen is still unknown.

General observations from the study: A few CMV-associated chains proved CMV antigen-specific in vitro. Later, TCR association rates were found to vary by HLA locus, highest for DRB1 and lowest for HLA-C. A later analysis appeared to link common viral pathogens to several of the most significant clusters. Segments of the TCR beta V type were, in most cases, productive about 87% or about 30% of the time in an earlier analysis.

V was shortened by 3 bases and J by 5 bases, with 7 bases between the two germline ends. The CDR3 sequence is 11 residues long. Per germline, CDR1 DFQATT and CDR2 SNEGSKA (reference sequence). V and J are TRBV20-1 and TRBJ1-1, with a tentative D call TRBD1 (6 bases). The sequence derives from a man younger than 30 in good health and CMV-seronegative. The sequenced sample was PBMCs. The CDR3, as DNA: TGCAGTGCTAGGGGGGCTACTGAAGCTTTCTTT. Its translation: CSARGATEAFF.